The rows below give T cell receptor beta chains drawn from one sample of a study of neurological immune-mediated disorders. TCRdb re-called the 5' RACE reads with MiXCR, one entry per CDR3 protein. The sample yields 95,000 to 150,000 distinct CDR3 sequences, about 3.2% seen once. Material: PBMCs. Source of these receptors: a woman aged 30 to 39 with multiple sclerosis. Both conserved end residues are part of each CDR3. Each record gives: V gene, J gene, D gene, CDR3 length, clone size, CDR3 protein, CDR3 DNA. The D gene is left open where the match is weak. Clone size, where shown, is once, few, many, or a class for clones that have expanded.

>TRBV20-1|TRBJ2-1|TRBD2|16|few
CSANGRLAGRYNEQFF
TGCAGTGCGAACGGACGACTAGCGGGGCGGTACAATGAGCAGTTCTTC
>TRBV10-3|TRBJ2-7|NA|12|many
CAIRPTGYEQYF
TGTGCCATCAGACCGACCGGCTACGAGCAGTACTTC
>TRBV6-6|TRBJ2-7|NA|12|many
CASSRAEYEQYF
TGTGCCAGCAGTAGAGCGGAGTACGAGCAGTACTTC
>TRBV9|TRBJ2-1|TRBD2|16|many
CASSLGTSGGLNEQFF
TGTGCCAGCAGCCTCGGGACTAGCGGGGGGCTCAATGAGCAGTTCTTC
>TRBV20-1|TRBJ1-4|NA|14|NA
CSAPEGGPGEKLFF
TGCAGTGCGCCTGAGGGGGGCCCGGGGGAAAAACTGTTTTTT
>TRBV29-1|TRBJ2-2|TRBD1|16|many
CSVEGGTGMNTGELFF
TGCAGCGTTGAAGGGGGGACAGGGATGAACACCGGGGAGCTGTTTTTT
>TRBV2|TRBJ2-1|NA|18|many
CASSGSPGWKSSYNEQFF
TGTGCCAGCAGTGGATCCCCCGGGTGGAAAAGCTCCTACAATGAGCAGTTCTTC
>TRBV7-9|TRBJ1-1|NA|13|many
CASSGTGYTEAFF
TGTGCCAGCAGCGGAACAGGGTACACTGAAGCTTTCTTT
>TRBV11-2|TRBJ2-3|NA|12|few
CDSSKSTDTQYF
TGTGACAGCAGCAAGAGCACAGATACGCAGTATTTT
>TRBV5-5|TRBJ1-4|NA|15|many
CASTGTGGTNEKLFF
TGTGCCAGCACCGGGACGGGGGGGACTAATGAAAAACTGTTTTTT
>TRBV4-3|TRBJ1-1|NA|16|few
CASSPYLGEGPTEAFF
TGCGCCAGCAGCCCGTACTTGGGTGAGGGGCCCACTGAAGCTTTCTTT
>TRBV6-5|TRBJ1-5|NA|15|many
CASSYSRGGNQPQHF
TGTGCCAGCAGTTACTCTAGGGGCGGCAATCAGCCCCAGCATTTT
>TRBV20-1|TRBJ1-2|NA|13|many
CSARDLSGTGYTF
TGCAGTGCTAGAGATTTGTCGGGGACCGGCTACACCTTC
>TRBV2|TRBJ2-7|NA|14|few
CASSGGGSSYEQYF
TGTGCCAGCAGTGGGGGTGGAAGCTCCTACGAGCAGTACTTC
>TRBV5-1|TRBJ1-4|NA|11|many
CASRLNEKLFF
TGCGCCAGCCGCCTAAATGAAAAACTGTTTTTT
>TRBV10-3|TRBJ2-3|NA|15|many
CAISGSREYTDTQYF
TGTGCCATCAGTGGCTCTAGGGAATACACAGATACGCAGTATTTT
>TRBV20-1|TRBJ2-3|NA|15|NA
CSAREGGGWTDTQYF
TGCAGTGCTAGAGAAGGTGGGGGATGGACAGATACGCAGTATTTT
>TRBV5-8|TRBJ2-7|TRBD1|18|many
CASSYLTGTNPRSYEQYF
TGTGCCAGCAGCTACCTGACAGGGACGAACCCCCGCTCCTACGAGCAGTACTTC
>TRBV20-1|TRBJ2-1|NA|12|NA
CSASDRYNEQFF
TGCAGTGCTTCGGACAGATACAATGAGCAGTTCTTC
>TRBV29-1|TRBJ1-1|NA|10|many
CSVLPIEAFF
TGCAGCGTTCTACCCATTGAAGCTTTCTTT
>TRBV30|TRBJ2-7|NA|12|few
CAWKAGVYEQYF
TGTGCCTGGAAGGCAGGGGTCTACGAGCAGTACTTC
>TRBV29-1|TRBJ1-2|NA|15|many
CSVPRTGALDYGYTF
TGCAGCGTTCCAAGGACGGGGGCTTTGGACTATGGCTACACCTTC
>TRBV4-3|TRBJ2-2|NA|19|many
CASSQGYSGGKLNTGELFF
TGCGCCAGCAGCCAAGGATACTCGGGCGGGAAGCTCAACACCGGGGAGCTGTTTTTT
>TRBV6-6|TRBJ2-1|TRBD2|15|many
CASTIRLAGDNEQFF
TGTGCCAGCACAATACGACTAGCGGGAGACAATGAGCAGTTCTTC
>TRBV3-1|TRBJ2-3|TRBD2|13|many
CASAGDTSDTQYF
TGTGCCAGCGCGGGGGATACGTCAGATACGCAGTATTTT
>TRBV9|TRBJ2-3|TRBD2|15|many
CASSVAGGYTDTQYF
TGTGCCAGCAGCGTAGCGGGGGGGTACACAGATACGCAGTATTTT
>TRBV3-1|TRBJ1-2|NA|14|many
CASSQRQLARGYTF
TGTGCCAGCAGCCAACGACAACTAGCTCGGGGCTACACCTTC
>TRBV9|TRBJ2-5|NA|16|many
CASSVVGASGSETQYF
TGTGCCAGCAGCGTAGTGGGGGCTAGCGGCTCCGAGACCCAGTACTTC
>TRBV7-8|TRBJ1-1|NA|13|many
CASSLVGAEEAFF
TGTGCCAGCAGCTTAGTGGGGGCAGAGGAAGCTTTCTTT
>TRBV7-2|TRBJ2-5|NA|14|many
CASSLRWGEETQYF
TGTGCCAGCAGCTTACGATGGGGGGAAGAGACCCAGTACTTC
>TRBV5-1|TRBJ2-1|TRBD2|15|many
CASRAGTSATLGQFF
TGCGCCAGCAGAGCCGGGACTAGCGCGACTTTGGGGCAGTTCTTC
>TRBV5-1|TRBJ1-2|TRBD1|15|many
CASSRGQGDWYGYTF
TGCGCCAGCAGCCGAGGACAGGGTGACTGGTATGGCTACACCTTC
>TRBV7-7|TRBJ2-7|NA|13|many
CASSPIRVDEQYF
TGTGCCAGCAGCCCCATCCGGGTGGACGAGCAGTACTTC
>TRBV20-1|TRBJ2-1|TRBD2|14|many
CSVDSSGRVNEQFF
TGCAGTGTGGATTCTAGCGGGAGAGTAAATGAGCAGTTCTTC
>TRBV15|TRBJ2-7|TRBD1|15|many
CATSSGGTGSYEQYF
TGTGCCACCAGCAGTGGGGGGACAGGGTCCTACGAGCAGTACTTC
>TRBV20-1|TRBJ2-7|NA|15|NA
CSAREGGTLAYEQYF
TGCAGTGCTAGAGAAGGGGGGACCCTAGCCTACGAGCAGTACTTC
>TRBV7-6|TRBJ2-1|TRBD2|16|few
CASRRTSGDSYNEQFF
TGTGCCAGCCGGCGGACTAGCGGGGACTCCTACAATGAGCAGTTCTTC
>TRBV29-1|TRBJ1-4|NA|13|many
CSVERGPGEKLFF
TGCAGCGTTGAAAGGGGCCCTGGGGAAAAACTGTTTTTT
>TRBV5-6|TRBJ2-5|NA|16|many
CASSLVLLGGKETQYF
TGTGCCAGCAGCTTGGTTTTATTGGGGGGAAAAGAGACCCAGTACTTC
>TRBV5-5|TRBJ2-7|TRBD2|14|many
CASSSPGTSGKQYF
TGTGCCAGCAGCTCCCCCGGGACTAGCGGAAAGCAGTACTTC
>TRBV5-1|TRBJ1-5|NA|15|many
CASSLEGTGDQPQHF
TGCGCCAGCAGCTTGGAGGGGACCGGAGATCAGCCCCAGCATTTT
>TRBV5-1|TRBJ2-5|NA|16|many
CASSGGRASGRETQYF
TGCGCCAGCAGCGGAGGTCGGGCGTCGGGAAGGGAGACCCAGTACTTC
>TRBV19|TRBJ2-1|TRBD1|15|NA
CASSIEHRGRVRQFF
TGTGCCAGTAGTATAGAACACAGGGGGCGAGTAAGGCAGTTCTTC
>TRBV4-3|TRBJ1-2|TRBD1|14|NA
CASSFGQGGYGYTF
TGCGCCAGCAGCTTTGGACAGGGGGGCTATGGCTACACCTTC